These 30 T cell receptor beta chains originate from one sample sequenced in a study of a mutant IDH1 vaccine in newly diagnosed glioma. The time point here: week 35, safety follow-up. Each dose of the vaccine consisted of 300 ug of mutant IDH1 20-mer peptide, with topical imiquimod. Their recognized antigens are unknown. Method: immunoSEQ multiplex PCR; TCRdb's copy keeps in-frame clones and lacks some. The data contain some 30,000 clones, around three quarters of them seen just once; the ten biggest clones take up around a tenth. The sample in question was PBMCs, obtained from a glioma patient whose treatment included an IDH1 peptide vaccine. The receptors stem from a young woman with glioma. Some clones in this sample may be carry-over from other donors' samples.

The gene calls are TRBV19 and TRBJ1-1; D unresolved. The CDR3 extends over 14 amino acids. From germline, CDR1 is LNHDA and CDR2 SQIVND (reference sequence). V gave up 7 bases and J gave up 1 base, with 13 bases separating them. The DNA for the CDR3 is TGTGCCAGTACCATATCCGGCCAGAACACTGAAGCTTTCTTT. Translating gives CASTISGQNTEAFF.

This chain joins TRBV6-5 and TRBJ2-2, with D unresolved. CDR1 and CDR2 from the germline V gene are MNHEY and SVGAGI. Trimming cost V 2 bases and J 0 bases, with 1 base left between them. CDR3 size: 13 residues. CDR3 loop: CASSYPNTGELFF. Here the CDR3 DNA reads TGTGCCAGCAGTTACCCGAACACCGGGGAGCTGTTTTTT.

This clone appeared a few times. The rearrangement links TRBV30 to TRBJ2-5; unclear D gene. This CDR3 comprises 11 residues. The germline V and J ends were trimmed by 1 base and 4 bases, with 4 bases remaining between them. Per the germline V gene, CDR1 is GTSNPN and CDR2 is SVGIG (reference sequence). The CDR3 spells CAWSGRETQYF. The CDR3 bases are TGTGCCTGGAGTGGGCGAGAGACCCAGTACTTC.

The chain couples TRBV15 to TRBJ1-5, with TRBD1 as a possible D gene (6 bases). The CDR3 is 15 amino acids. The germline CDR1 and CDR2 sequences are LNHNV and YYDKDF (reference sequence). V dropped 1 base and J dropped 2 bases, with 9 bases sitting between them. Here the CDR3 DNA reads TGTGCCACCAGCAGAGGGGGGCAGGGCAATCAGCCCCAGCATTTT. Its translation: CATSRGGQGNQPQHF.

The CDR3 spells CASGRYLNQPQHF. CDR3 coding DNA: TGTGCCAGTGGTCGTTACCTAAATCAGCCCCAGCATTTT. The chain couples TRBV19 to TRBJ1-5; D is uncertain. Germline CDR1 and CDR2: LNHDA and SQIVND (reference sequence). Trimming left V 8 bases short and J 4 bases short, with 12 bases between. This CDR3 comprises 13 residues. Filled out from reference TRBV19 and TRBJ1-5, the complete variable domain reads DGGITQSPKYLFRKEGQNVTLSCEQNLNHDAMYWYRQDPGQGLRLIYYSQIVNDFQKGDIAEGYSVSREKKESFPLTVTSAQKNPTAFYLCASGRYLNQPQHFGDGTRLSIL.

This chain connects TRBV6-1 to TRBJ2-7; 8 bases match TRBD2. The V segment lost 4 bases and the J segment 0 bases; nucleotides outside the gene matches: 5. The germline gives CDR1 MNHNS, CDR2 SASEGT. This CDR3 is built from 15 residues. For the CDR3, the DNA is TGTGCCAGCAGTGTGGCGGGAGGCCCCTCCTACGAGCAGTACTTC. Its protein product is CASSVAGGPSYEQYF.

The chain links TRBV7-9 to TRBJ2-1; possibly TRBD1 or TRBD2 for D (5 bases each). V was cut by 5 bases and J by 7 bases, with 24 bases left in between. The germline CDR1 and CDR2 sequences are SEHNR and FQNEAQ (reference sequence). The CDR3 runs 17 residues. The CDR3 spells CASSPTTQGLWGNEQFF. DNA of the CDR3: TGTGCCAGCAGCCCCACAACCCAAGGCCTATGGGGGAATGAGCAGTTCTTC.

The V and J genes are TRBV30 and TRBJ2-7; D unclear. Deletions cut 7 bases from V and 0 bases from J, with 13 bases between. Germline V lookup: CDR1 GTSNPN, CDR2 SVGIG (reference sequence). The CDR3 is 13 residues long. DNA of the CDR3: TGTGCCTCCCGGGCCGTTAGCTCCTACGAGCAGTACTTC. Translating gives CASRAVSSYEQYF.

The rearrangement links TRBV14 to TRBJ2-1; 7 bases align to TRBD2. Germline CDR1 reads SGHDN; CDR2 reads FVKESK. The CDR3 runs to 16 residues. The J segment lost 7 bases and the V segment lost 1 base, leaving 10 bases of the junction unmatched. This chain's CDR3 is CASSQVPSGRSNEQFF. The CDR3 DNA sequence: TGTGCCAGCAGCCAAGTTCCTAGCGGTAGATCGAATGAGCAGTTCTTC.

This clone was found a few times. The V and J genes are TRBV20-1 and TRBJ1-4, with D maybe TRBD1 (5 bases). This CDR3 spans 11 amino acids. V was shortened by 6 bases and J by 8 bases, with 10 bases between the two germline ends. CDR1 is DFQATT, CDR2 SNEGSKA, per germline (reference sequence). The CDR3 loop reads CSAPDIEKLFF. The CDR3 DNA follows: TGCAGTGCCCCGGACATCGAAAAACTGTTTTTT.

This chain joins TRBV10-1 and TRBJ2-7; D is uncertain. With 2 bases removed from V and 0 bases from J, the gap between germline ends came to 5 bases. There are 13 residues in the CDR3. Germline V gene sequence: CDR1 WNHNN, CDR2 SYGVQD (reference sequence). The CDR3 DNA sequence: TGCGCCAGCAGTGAGACGAGCTCCTACGAGCAGTACTTC. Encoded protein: CASSETSSYEQYF.

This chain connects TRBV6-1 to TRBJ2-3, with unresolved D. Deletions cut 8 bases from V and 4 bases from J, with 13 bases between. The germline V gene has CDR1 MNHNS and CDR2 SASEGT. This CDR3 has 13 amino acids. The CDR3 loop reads CASSGARADTQYF. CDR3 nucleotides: TGTGCCAGCTCGGGCGCTAGGGCAGATACGCAGTATTTT.

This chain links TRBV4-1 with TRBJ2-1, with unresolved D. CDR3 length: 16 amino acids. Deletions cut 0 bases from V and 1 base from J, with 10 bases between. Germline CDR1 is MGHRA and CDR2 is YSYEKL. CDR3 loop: CASSQEWISSYNEQFF. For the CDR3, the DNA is TGCGCCAGCAGCCAAGAGTGGATAAGTTCCTACAATGAGCAGTTCTTC.

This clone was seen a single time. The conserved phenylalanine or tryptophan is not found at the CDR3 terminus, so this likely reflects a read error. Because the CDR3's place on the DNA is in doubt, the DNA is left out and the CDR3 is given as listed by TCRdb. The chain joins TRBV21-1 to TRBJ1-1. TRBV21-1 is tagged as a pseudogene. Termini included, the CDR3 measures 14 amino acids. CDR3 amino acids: CASRVPIATQFALK.

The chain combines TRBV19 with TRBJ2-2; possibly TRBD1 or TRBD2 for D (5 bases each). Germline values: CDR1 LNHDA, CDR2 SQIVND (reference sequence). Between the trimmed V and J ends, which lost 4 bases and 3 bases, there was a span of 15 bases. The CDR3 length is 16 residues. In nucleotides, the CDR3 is TGTGCCAGTAGTACGGTATGGGACGGGGACACCGGGGAGCTGTTTTTT. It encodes CASSTVWDGDTGELFF.

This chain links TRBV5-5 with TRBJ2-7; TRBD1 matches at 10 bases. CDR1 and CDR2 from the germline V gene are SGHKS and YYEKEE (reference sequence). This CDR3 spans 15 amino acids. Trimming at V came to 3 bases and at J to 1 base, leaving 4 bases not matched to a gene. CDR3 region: CASSWGQGPSYEQYF. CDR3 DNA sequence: TGTGCCAGCAGCTGGGGACAGGGGCCATCCTACGAGCAGTACTTC. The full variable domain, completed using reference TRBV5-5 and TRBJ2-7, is DAGVTQSPTHLIKTRGQQVTLRCSPISGHKSVSWYQQVLGQGPQFIFQYYEKEERGRGNFPDRFSARQFPNYSSELNVNALLLGDSALYLCASSWGQGPSYEQYFGPGTRLTVT.

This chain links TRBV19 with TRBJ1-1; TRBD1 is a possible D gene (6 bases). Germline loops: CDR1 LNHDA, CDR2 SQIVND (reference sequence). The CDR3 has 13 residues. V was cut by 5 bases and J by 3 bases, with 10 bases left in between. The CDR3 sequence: CASSVRGDTEAFF. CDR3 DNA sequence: TGTGCCAGTAGTGTTAGGGGGGACACTGAAGCTTTCTTT.

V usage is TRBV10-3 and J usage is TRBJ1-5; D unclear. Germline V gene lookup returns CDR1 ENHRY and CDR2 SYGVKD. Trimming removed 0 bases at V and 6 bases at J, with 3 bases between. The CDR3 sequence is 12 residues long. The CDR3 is CAISESRQPQHF. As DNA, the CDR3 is TGTGCCATCAGTGAGTCACGTCAGCCCCAGCATTTT.

The DNA for the CDR3 is TGTGCCAGCAGTTTGGGACTAGCGGGTCACACCGGGGAGCTGTTTTTT. Encoded protein: CASSLGLAGHTGELFF. The chain joins TRBV6-5 to TRBJ2-2, with 12 bases lining up with TRBD2. Germline trimming cut 4 bases from V and 3 bases from J; bases unmatched to any gene: 3. CDR1 is MNHEY, CDR2 SVGAGI, per germline. This CDR3 is built from 16 residues.

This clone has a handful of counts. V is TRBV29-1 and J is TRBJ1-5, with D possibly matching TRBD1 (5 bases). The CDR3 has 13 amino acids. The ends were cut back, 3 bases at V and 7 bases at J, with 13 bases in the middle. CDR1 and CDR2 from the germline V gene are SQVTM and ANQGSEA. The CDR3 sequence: CSVEGGKGQPQHF. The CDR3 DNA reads TGCAGCGTTGAGGGGGGAAAAGGACAGCCCCAGCATTTT.

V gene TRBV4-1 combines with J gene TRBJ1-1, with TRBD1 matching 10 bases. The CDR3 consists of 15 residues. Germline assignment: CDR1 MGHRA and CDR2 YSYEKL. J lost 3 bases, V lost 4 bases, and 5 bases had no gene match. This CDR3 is CASSPRTGGDTEAFF. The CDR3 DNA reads TGCGCCAGCAGCCCCCGGACAGGGGGAGACACTGAAGCTTTCTTT.

CDR3 in amino acids: CAIRVTGESGHYEQYF. CDR3 DNA: TGTGCCATCAGGGTGACAGGGGAGTCGGGGCACTACGAGCAGTACTTC. The rearrangement joins TRBV10-3 to TRBJ2-7; 8 bases fit TRBD1. The V segment lost 6 bases and the J segment 3 bases; nucleotides outside the gene matches: 13. Germline CDR1 reads ENHRY; CDR2 reads SYGVKD. CDR3 length: 16 residues.

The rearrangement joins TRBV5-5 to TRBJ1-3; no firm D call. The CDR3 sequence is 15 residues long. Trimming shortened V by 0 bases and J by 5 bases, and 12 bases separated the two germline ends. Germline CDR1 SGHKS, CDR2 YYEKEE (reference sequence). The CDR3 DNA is TGTGCCAGCAGCTTGGGTGTCCAAGGACGAAACACCATATATTTT. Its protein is CASSLGVQGRNTIYF.

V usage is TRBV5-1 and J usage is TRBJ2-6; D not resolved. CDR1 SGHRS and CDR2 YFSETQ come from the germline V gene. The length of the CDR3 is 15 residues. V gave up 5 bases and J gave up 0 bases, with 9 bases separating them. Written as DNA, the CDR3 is TGCGCCAGCAGACCGTCCTCCTCTGGGGCCAACGTCCTGACTTTC. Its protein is CASRPSSSGANVLTF.

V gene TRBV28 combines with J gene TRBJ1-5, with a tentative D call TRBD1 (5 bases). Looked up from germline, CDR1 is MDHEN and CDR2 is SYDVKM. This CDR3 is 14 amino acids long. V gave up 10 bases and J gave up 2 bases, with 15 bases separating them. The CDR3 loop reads CATHGGPGNQPQHF. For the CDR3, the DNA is TGTGCCACCCATGGGGGACCAGGCAATCAGCCCCAGCATTTT. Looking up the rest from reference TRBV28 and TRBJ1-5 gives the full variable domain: DVKVTQSSRYLVKRTGEKVFLECVQDMDHENMFWYRQDPGLGLRLIYFSYDVKMKEKGDIPEGYSVSREKKERFSLILESASTNQTSMYLCATHGGPGNQPQHFGDGTRLSIL.

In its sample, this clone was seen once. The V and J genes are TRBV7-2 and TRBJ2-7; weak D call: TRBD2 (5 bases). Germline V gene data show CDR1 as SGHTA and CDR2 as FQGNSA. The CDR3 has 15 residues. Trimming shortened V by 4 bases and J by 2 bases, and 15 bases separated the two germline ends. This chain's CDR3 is CASSSERERPYEQYF. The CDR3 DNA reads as TGTGCCAGCAGCTCCGAAAGGGAGAGGCCCTACGAGCAGTACTTC.

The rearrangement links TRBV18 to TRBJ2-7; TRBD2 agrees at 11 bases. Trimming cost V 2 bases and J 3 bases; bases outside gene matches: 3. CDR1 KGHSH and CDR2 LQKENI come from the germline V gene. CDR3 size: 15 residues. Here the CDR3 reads CASSPLLAGDYEQYF. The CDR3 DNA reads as TGTGCCAGCTCACCATTACTAGCGGGAGACTACGAGCAGTACTTC.

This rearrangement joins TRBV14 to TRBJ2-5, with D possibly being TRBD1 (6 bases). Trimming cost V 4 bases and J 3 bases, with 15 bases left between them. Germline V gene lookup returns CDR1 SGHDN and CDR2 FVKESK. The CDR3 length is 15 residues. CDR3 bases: TGTGCCAGCAGCCTCCGGGACAAGGACAAAGAGACCCAGTACTTC. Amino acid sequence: CASSLRDKDKETQYF.

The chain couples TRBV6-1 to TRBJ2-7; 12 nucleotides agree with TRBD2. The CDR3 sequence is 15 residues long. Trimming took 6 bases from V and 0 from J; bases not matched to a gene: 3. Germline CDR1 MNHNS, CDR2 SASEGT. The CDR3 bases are TGTGCCAGCAGGCAGACTAGCGGGAGCTCCTACGAGCAGTACTTC. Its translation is CASRQTSGSSYEQYF.

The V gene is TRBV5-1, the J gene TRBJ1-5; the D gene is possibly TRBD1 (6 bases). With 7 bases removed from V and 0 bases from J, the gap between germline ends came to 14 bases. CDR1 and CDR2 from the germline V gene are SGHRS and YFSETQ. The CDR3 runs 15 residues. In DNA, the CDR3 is TGCGCCAGCCCAACAGGGAGGAGTAGCAATCAGCCCCAGCATTTT. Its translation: CASPTGRSSNQPQHF.